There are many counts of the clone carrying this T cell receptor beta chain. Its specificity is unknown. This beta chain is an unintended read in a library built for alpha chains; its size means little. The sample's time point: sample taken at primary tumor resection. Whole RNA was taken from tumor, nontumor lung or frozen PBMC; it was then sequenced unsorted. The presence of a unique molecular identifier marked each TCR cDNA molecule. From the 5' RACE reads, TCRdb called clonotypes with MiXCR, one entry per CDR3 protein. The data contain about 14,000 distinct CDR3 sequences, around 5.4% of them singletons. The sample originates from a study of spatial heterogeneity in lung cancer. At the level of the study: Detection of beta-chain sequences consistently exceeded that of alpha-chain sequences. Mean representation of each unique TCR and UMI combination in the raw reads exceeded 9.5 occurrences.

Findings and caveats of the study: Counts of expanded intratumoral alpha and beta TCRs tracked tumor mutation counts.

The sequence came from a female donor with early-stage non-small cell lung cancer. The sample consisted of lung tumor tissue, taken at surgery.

The chain's CDR3 is CASSFSRGDEQFF. CDR3 coding DNA: TGTGCCAGCAGCTTCTCCAGGGGTGATGAGCAGTTCTTC. This chain joins TRBV7-2 and TRBJ2-1; tentative D call: TRBD1 (6 bases). Deletions cut 3 bases from V and 8 bases from J, with 11 bases between. Germline CDR1 SGHTA, CDR2 FQGNSA. The CDR3 covers 13 residues. Variable domain in full (rest from reference TRBV7-2 and TRBJ2-1): GAGVSQSPSNKVTEKGKDVELRCDPISGHTALYWYRQSLGQGLEFLIYFQGNSAPDKSGLPSDRFSAERTGGSVSTLTIQRTQQEDSAVYLCASSFSRGDEQFFGPGTRLTVL.